This TCR beta chain is from a study of blood T cell repertoires in COVID-19. Here immunoSEQ multiplex PCR was the method, and the copy in TCRdb shows in-frame clones only, minus some. Among roughly 250,000 clones listed, 70% to 85% were seen once. Regarding this clone: This same CDR3 is encoded by further DNA sequences in the sample.

The sequence came from a woman in her forties with active or convalescent COVID-19. The sample consisted of peripheral blood.

For the CDR3, the DNA is TGTGCCTGGAAATGGGGCCCCCTAAACTATGGCTACACCTTC. Translated: CAWKWGPLNYGYTF. The chain is built from TRBV30 and TRBJ1-2; maybe TRBD1 (5 bases). CDR1 is GTSNPN, CDR2 SVGIG, per germline (reference sequence). V gave up 4 bases and J gave up 2 bases, with 14 bases separating them. The CDR3 length is 14 residues.